The sample holds many counts of the clone carrying this TCR beta chain. The target antigen is unknown. Trimming at V came to 5 bases and at J to 4 bases, leaving 12 bases not matched to a gene. CDR3 length equals 17 residues. CDR1 is SGHAT and CDR2 is FQNNGV in the germline V gene. The data stem from a study of CD8 T cells in ankylosing spondylitis. With molecular barcodes, quantitative 5'-RACE was used to make the TCR beta libraries. TCRdb itself ran the 5' RACE reads through MiXCR, one entry per CDR3 protein. Here the sample spans a few hundred thousand distinct CDR3 sequences, around 6.6% being singletons. Study conclusions and caveats: Disease-linked clones were found to be CD8+ and relatively rare in peripheral blood. Characteristic, it appeared, of ankylosing spondylitis blood was a TCR beta motif of fewer than 10 highly homologous variants.

The sample was blood, either unsorted or a sorted T cell fraction (not recorded which). The rearrangement joins TRBV11-2 to TRBJ2-1; TRBD2 aligns across 9 bases. The origin of this receptor is a male donor with ankylosing spondylitis. The CDR3 DNA reads TGTGCCAGCAGCCTGGGACTAGCCCCACCAACTTACAATGAGCAGTTCTTC. Its translation is CASSLGLAPPTYNEQFF.